The TCR beta chain described here comes from a study of blood T cells in healthy people across ages. With a J-beta primer mix and a sample-barcoded 5' primer, a second PCR ran about 7 to 12 cycles. TCRdb re-derived calls from the 5' RACE reads in MiXCR, one entry per CDR3 protein. This table has around 650,000 distinct CDR3 sequences, approximately 31% appearing once. This clonotype has just a few counts. A much larger clone differs from this one at a single base, so this may be a read error. The TCR comes from a woman at least 80 years old in good health. The sample comprised blood.

CDR3 DNA: TGTGCCACCATGAGGGGCAGGGGCTACGATGAGCAGTTCTTC. Amino acid sequence: CATMRGRGYDEQFF. This chain connects TRBV2 to TRBJ2-1, with TRBD1 as a possible D gene (6 bases). CDR3 length: 14 residues. The germline V gene encodes CDR1 SNHLY and CDR2 FYNNEI.